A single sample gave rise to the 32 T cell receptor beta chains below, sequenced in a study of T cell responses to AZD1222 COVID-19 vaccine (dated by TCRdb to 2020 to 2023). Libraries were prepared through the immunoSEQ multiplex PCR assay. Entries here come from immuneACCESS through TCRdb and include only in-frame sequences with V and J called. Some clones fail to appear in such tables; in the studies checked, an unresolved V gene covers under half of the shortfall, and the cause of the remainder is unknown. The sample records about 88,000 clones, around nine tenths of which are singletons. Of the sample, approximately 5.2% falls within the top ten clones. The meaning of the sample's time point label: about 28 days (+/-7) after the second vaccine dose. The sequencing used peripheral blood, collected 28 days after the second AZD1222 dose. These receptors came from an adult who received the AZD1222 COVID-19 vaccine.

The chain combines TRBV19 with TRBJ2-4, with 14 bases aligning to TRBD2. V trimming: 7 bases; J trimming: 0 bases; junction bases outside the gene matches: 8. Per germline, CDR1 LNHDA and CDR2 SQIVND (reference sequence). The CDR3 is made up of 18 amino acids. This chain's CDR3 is CASTRTSGGFIAKNIQYF. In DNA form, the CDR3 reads TGTGCCAGTACCCGGACTAGCGGGGGGTTTATAGCCAAAAACATTCAGTACTTC.

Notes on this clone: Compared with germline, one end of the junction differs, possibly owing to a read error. The DNA for the CDR3 is TGCGCCAGCAGTGAGGTAGCTAGCGGGGGCCAAGGGACCCAGTACTTC. Translated: CASSEVASGGQGTQYF. The chain combines TRBV10-1 with TRBJ2-5; 10 bases line up with TRBD2. This CDR3 comprises 16 residues. Germline assignment: CDR1 WNHNN and CDR2 SYGVQD (reference sequence).

The CDR3 region has the DNA TGTGCCAGCAGCGTAGAGTTGGGAGGCACTGAAGCTTTCTTT. Translation gives CASSVELGGTEAFF. The rearrangement uses TRBV9 and TRBJ1-1; D is unclear. This CDR3 region has 14 residues. V shed 0 bases and J shed 4 bases, with 10 bases lying between them. Germline CDR1 reads SGDLS; CDR2 reads YYNGEE.

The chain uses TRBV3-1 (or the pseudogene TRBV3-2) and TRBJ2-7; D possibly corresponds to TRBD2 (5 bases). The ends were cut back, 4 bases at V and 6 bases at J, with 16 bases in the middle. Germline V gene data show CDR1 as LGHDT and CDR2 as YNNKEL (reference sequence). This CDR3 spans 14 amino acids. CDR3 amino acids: CASSPSEGTAEQYF. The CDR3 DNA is TGTGCCAGCAGCCCCTCCGAGGGCACCGCCGAGCAGTACTTC.

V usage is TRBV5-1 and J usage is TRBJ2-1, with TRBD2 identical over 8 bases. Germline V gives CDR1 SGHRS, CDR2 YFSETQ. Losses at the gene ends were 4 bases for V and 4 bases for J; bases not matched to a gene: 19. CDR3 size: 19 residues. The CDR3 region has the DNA TGCGCCAGCAGCGCTACCGTACCAACGCGGGGGGCGGGGTACAATGAGCAGTTCTTC. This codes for CASSATVPTRGAGYNEQFF.

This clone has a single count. CDR3 sequence reads: CASSIDSSKEYGYTF. CDR3 sequence (DNA): TGTGCCAGTAGTATAGATAGTTCAAAGGAGTATGGCTACACCTTC. The V call is TRBV19, the J call TRBJ1-2; unclear D gene. Trimming shortened V by 0 bases and J by 5 bases, and 13 bases separated the two germline ends. Germline V gene data show CDR1 as LNHDA and CDR2 as SQIVND (reference sequence). The CDR3 sequence is 15 residues long.

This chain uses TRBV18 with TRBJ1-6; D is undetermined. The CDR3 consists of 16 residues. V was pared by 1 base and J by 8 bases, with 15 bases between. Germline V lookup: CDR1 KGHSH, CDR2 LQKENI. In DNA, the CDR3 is TGTGCCAGCTCACCACAGGACCCCAGATCCGATTCACCCCTCCACTTT. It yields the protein CASSPQDPRSDSPLHF.

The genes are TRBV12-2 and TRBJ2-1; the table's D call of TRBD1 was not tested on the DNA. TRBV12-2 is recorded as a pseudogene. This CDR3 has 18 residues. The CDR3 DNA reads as TGTGCAAGTCGCTTAGTAAGGATGGGGACAGGGTCCTACAATGAGCAGTTCTTC. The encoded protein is CASRLVRMGTGSYNEQFF.

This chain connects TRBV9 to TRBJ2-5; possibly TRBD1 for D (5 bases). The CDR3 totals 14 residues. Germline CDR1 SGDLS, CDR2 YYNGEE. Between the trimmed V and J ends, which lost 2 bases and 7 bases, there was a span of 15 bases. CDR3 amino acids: CASSVLAERGTQYF. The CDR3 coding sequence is TGTGCCAGCAGCGTTTTGGCAGAAAGGGGGACCCAGTACTTC.

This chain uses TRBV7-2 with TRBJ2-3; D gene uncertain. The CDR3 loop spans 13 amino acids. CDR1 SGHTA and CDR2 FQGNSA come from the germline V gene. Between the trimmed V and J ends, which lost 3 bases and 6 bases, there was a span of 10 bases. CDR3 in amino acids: CASSLFRVDTQYF. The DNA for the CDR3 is TGTGCCAGCAGCTTGTTTAGAGTCGATACGCAGTATTTT. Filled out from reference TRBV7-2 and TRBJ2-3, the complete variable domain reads GAGVSQSPSNKVTEKGKDVELRCDPISGHTALYWYRQSLGQGLEFLIYFQGNSAPDKSGLPSDRFSAERTGGSVSTLTIQRTQQEDSAVYLCASSLFRVDTQYFGPGTRLTVL.

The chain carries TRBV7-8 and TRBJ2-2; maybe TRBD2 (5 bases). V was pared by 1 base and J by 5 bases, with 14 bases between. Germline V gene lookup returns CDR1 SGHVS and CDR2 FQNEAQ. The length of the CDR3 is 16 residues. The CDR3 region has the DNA TGTGCCAGCAGCTTAGTTGGGGTCAGAGGGACCGGGGAGCTGTTTTTT. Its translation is CASSLVGVRGTGELFF.

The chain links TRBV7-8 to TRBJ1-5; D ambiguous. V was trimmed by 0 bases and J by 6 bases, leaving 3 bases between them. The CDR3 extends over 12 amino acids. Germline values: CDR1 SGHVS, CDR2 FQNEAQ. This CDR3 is CASSLAGQPQHF. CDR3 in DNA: TGTGCCAGCAGCTTAGCGGGTCAGCCCCAGCATTTT.

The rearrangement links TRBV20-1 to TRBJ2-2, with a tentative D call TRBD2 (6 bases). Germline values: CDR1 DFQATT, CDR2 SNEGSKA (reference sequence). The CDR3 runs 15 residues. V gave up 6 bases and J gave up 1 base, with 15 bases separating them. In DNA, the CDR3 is TGCAGTGCCAGTCGGCGGGGTTTGAACACCGGGGAGCTGTTTTTT. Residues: CSASRRGLNTGELFF.

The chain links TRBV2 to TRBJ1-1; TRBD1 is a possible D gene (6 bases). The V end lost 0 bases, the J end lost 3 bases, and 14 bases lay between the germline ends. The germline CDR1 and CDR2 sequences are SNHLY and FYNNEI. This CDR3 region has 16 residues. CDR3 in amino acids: CASSEAGGTLYTEAFF. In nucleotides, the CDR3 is TGTGCCAGCAGTGAAGCTGGAGGGACACTATACACTGAAGCTTTCTTT.

The CDR3 region is CASSEYGQGVRETQYF. The CDR3 DNA reads TGTGCCAGCAGTGAATACGGACAGGGTGTGCGAGAGACCCAGTACTTC. The chain employs TRBV2 and TRBJ2-5; TRBD1 aligns across 8 bases. CDR1 is SNHLY and CDR2 is FYNNEI in the germline V gene. CDR3 length equals 16 residues. Unmatched junction bases numbered 9, after V lost 2 bases and J lost 4 bases.

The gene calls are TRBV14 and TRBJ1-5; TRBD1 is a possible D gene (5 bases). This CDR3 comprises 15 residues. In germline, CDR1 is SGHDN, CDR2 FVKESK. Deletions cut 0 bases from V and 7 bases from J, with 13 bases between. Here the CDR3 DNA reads TGTGCCAGCAGCCAAGATCGCAGGGTAAAGCAGCCCCAGCATTTT. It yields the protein CASSQDRRVKQPQHF.

The CDR3 bases are TGTGCCAGCAGTGTCGCGGTACCGAACACTGAAGCTTTCTTT. This sequence encodes CASSVAVPNTEAFF. This chain connects TRBV2 to TRBJ1-1, with unresolved D. This CDR3 contains 14 residues. Germline V CDR1 and CDR2: SNHLY, FYNNEI. The ends were cut back, 4 bases at V and 1 base at J, with 10 bases in the middle.

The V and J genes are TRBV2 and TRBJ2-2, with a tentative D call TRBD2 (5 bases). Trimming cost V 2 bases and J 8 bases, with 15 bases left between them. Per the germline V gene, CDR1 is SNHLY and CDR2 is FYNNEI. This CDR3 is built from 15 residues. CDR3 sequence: CASSEWVFPGGELFF. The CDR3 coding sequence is TGTGCCAGCAGTGAATGGGTTTTCCCGGGGGGGGAGCTGTTTTTT.

CDR3 coding DNA: TGTGCCAGCAAACCGGGACATAACACCGGGGAGCTGTTTTTT. Its translation: CASKPGHNTGELFF. The chain employs TRBV9 and TRBJ2-2; D perhaps matches TRBD1 (6 bases). Trimming removed 6 bases from V and 2 bases from J, with 11 bases in between. CDR3 size: 14 residues. Germline V gene sequence: CDR1 SGDLS, CDR2 YYNGEE.

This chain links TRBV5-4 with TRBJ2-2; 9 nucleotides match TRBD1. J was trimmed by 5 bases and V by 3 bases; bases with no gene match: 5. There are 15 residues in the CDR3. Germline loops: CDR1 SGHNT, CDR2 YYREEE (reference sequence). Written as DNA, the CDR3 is TGTGCCAGCAGCTGGGAGGGACAGGGAACCGGGGAGCTGTTTTTT. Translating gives CASSWEGQGTGELFF.

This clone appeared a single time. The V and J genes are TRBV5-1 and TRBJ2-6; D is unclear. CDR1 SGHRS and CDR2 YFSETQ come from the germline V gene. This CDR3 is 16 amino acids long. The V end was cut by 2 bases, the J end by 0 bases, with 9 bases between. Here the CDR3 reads CASSFATGSGANVLTF. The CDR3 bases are TGCGCCAGCAGCTTTGCCACGGGCTCTGGGGCCAACGTCCTGACTTTC.

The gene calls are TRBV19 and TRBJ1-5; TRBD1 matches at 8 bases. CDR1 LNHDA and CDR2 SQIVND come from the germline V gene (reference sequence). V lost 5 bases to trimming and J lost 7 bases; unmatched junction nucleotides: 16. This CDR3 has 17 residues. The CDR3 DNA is TGTGCCAGTAGTGTCGCCTTGCCCGGGACAGGTGGACAGCCCCAGCATTTT. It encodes CASSVALPGTGGQPQHF.

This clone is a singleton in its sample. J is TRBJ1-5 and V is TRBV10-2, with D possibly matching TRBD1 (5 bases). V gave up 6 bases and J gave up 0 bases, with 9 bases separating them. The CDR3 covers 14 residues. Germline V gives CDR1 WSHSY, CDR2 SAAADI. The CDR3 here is CASRAGTSNQPQHF. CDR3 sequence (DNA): TGCGCCAGCAGAGCCGGGACTAGCAATCAGCCCCAGCATTTT.

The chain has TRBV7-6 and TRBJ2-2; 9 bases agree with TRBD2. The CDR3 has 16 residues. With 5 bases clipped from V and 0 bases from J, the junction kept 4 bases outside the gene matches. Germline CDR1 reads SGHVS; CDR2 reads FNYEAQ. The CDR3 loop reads CASSRSGGTNTGELFF. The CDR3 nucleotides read TGTGCCAGCAGCCGTAGCGGGGGAACGAACACCGGGGAGCTGTTTTTT.

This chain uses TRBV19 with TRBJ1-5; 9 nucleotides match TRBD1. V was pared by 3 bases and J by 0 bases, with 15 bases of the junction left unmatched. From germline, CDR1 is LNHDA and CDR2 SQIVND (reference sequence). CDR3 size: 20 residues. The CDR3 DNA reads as TGTGCCAGTAGTATGGGGCTCGGGAGGACAGGGGCCTATAGCAATCAGCCCCAGCATTTT. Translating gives CASSMGLGRTGAYSNQPQHF.

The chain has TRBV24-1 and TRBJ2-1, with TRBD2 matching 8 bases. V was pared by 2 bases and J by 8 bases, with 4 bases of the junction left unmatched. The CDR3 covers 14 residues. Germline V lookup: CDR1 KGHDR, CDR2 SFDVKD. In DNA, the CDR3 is TGTGCCACCAGTGATTCGGGGGGGCCGGATGAGCAGTTCTTC. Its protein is CATSDSGGPDEQFF.

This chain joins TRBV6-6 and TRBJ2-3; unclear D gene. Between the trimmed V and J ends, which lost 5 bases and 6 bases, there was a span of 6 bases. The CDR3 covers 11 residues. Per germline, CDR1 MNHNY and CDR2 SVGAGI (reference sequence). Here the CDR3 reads CASSALDTQYF. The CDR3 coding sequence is TGTGCCAGCAGTGCCCTGGATACGCAGTATTTT.

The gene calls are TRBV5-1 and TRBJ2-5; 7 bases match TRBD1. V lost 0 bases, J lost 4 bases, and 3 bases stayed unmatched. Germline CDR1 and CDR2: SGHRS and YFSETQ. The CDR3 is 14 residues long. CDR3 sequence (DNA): TGCGCCAGCAGCTTGGCGCGACAGGGAGAGACCCAGTACTTC. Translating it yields CASSLARQGETQYF.

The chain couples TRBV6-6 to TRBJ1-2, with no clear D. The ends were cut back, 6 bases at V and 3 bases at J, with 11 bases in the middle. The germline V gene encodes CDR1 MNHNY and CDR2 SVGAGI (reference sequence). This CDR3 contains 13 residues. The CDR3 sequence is CASRRLSDYGYTF. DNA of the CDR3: TGTGCCAGCAGACGACTTAGTGACTATGGCTACACCTTC.

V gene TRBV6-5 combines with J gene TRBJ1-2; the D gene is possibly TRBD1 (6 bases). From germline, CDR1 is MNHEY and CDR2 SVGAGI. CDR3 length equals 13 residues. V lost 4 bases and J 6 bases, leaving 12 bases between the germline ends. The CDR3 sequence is CASSWAGEDGYTF. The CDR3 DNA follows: TGTGCCAGCAGTTGGGCAGGGGAGGATGGCTACACCTTC.

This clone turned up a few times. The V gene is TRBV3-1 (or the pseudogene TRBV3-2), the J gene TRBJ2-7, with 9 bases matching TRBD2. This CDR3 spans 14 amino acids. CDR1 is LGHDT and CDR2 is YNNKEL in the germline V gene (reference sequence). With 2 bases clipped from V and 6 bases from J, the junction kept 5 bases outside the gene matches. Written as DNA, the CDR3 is TGTGCCAGCAGCCAACCTGGACTAGCGTTCGAGCAGTACTTC. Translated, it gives CASSQPGLAFEQYF.

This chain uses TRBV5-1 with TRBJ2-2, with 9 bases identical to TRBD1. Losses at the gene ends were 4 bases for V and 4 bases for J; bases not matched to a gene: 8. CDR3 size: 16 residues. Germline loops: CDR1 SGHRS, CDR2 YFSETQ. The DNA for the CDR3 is TGCGCCAGCAGCGGGGGGACAGGGTCGAGCACCGGGGAGCTGTTTTTT. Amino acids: CASSGGTGSSTGELFF.